Presented here are 24 T cell receptor beta chains from one specimen sequenced in a study of Ad26.COV2.S vaccination and SARS-CoV-2 variants. The treatment denotes: over 15 received Ad26.COV2.S at low or high dose, single or two shots; about five received placebo; per-sample allocation not given. Samples came from day 63 after the first vaccine or placebo injection. Libraries were prepared by immunoSEQ multiplex PCR; TCRdb keeps only in-frame clonotypes and omits some of them. The data show 300,000 to 500,000 clones, approximately 86% seen once. This specimen consisted of peripheral blood, obtained in a trial of Ad26.COV2.S vaccine versus placebo. The receptors derive from a person aged 18-60 years who received the Ad26.COV2.S COVID-19 vaccine or a placebo.

The CDR3 nucleotides read TGTGCCAGCAGCGTAGGAATAGGGCCCTCTGGGTCACCCCTCCACTTT. This encodes CASSVGIGPSGSPLHF. This chain links TRBV9 with TRBJ1-6; D unresolved. Trimming stripped 0 bases from V and 10 bases from J, with 17 bases between. This CDR3 contains 16 residues. Germline CDR1 reads SGDLS; CDR2 reads YYNGEE.

This chain links TRBV18 with TRBJ2-7, with 9 bases lining up with TRBD2. CDR3 size: 13 residues. Germline CDR1 KGHSH, CDR2 LQKENI. Trimming cost V 5 bases and J 3 bases; bases outside gene matches: 2. CDR3 sequence (DNA): TGTGCCAGCTCAGTAGCGGGGGACTACGAGCAGTACTTC. It specifies CASSVAGDYEQYF.

The chain uses TRBV12-5 and TRBJ2-5, with D tentatively TRBD2 (7 bases). V was clipped by 7 bases and J by 2 bases, with 23 bases between them. The CDR3 sequence is 17 residues long. Germline loops: CDR1 LGHNT, CDR2 FRNRAP. For the CDR3, the DNA is TGTGCTAGTGACCTTCAGGACAGCCAGGGACTACAAGAGACCCAGTACTTC. Protein sequence: CASDLQDSQGLQETQYF.

V usage is TRBV19 and J usage is TRBJ1-2; tentative D call: TRBD1 (6 bases). Germline V gene sequence: CDR1 LNHDA, CDR2 SQIVND (reference sequence). V shed 7 bases and J shed 5 bases, with 17 bases lying between them. There are 14 residues in the CDR3. CDR3 nucleotides: TGTGCCAGTACCGGGAGGGGGATTGGGTATGGCTACACCTTC. Encoded protein: CASTGRGIGYGYTF.

The chain joins TRBV5-1 to TRBJ2-1; D is unclear. CDR1 SGHRS and CDR2 YFSETQ come from the germline V gene. This CDR3 has 13 residues. V lost 4 bases, J lost 9 bases, and 14 bases lay in between. CDR3 in amino acids: CASSQGRRSEQFF. The CDR3 bases are TGCGCCAGCAGCCAAGGACGCCGCTCTGAGCAGTTCTTC.

The table lists this clone with a count of one. The gene calls are TRBV7-2 and TRBJ2-7, with 7 bases matching TRBD1. Germline V lookup: CDR1 SGHTA, CDR2 FQGNSA. V shed 6 bases and J 3 bases; nucleotides not matched to a gene: 5. The CDR3 covers 13 residues. The CDR3 region has the DNA TGTGCCAGCAGACAGGGACAGTTCTACGAGCAGTACTTC. Protein sequence: CASRQGQFYEQYF. Full variable domain (remainder filled in from reference TRBV7-2 and TRBJ2-7): GAGVSQSPSNKVTEKGKDVELRCDPISGHTALYWYRQSLGQGLEFLIYFQGNSAPDKSGLPSDRFSAERTGGSVSTLTIQRTQQEDSAVYLCASRQGQFYEQYFGPGTRLTVT.

The J gene is TRBJ2-1, the V gene TRBV21-1; whether TRBD2, the table's D call, matches the DNA was not checked. TRBV21-1 corresponds to a pseudogene. The CDR3 runs 16 residues. CDR3 residues: CASSERRLAGVYEQFF. The CDR3 bases are TGTGCCAGCAGCGAAAGGAGGCTAGCGGGGGTGTATGAGCAGTTCTTC.

The chain has TRBV18 and TRBJ1-1, with D unresolved. The CDR3 covers 13 residues. Looked up from germline, CDR1 is KGHSH and CDR2 is LQKENI. V dropped 2 bases and J dropped 4 bases, with 8 bases sitting between them. The CDR3 reads CASSPREPTEAFF. As DNA, the CDR3 is TGTGCCAGCTCACCAAGAGAGCCCACTGAAGCTTTCTTT.

This chain uses TRBV10-3 with TRBJ2-7; 13 bases line up with TRBD2. The CDR3 has 18 amino acids. CDR1 is ENHRY, CDR2 SYGVKD, per germline. J was trimmed by 0 bases and V by 4 bases; bases with no gene match: 9. The CDR3 loop reads CAISVTSGGPLSSYEQYF. Here the CDR3 DNA reads TGTGCCATCAGTGTGACTAGCGGGGGGCCTCTCAGCTCCTACGAGCAGTACTTC.

The J gene is TRBJ1-2, the V gene TRBV18; 9 bases fit TRBD1. CDR1 is KGHSH, CDR2 LQKENI, per germline. The CDR3 contains 14 residues. The V segment lost 2 bases and the J segment 5 bases; nucleotides outside the gene matches: 3. The CDR3 sequence is CASSPNRGQYGYTF. CDR3 coding DNA: TGTGCCAGCTCACCAAACAGGGGGCAATATGGCTACACCTTC.

Written as DNA, the CDR3 is TGTGCCAGCAGCCTGGACAGACAAGAGACCCAGTACTTC. Amino acids: CASSLDRQETQYF. The chain has TRBV12-3 or TRBV12-4 and TRBJ2-5; tentatively, D is TRBD1 (6 bases). The length of the CDR3 is 13 residues. V was cut by 6 bases and J by 2 bases, with 10 bases left in between.

The chain employs TRBV5-1 and TRBJ2-7, with TRBD2 matching over 8 bases. From germline, CDR1 is SGHRS and CDR2 YFSETQ. The CDR3 spans 15 residues. The trim removed 0 bases at V and 2 bases at J, leaving 4 bases unmatched. Here the CDR3 DNA reads TGCGCCAGCAGCTTGGAGATCGGGAGGGCCTACGAGCAGTACTTC. Translation gives CASSLEIGRAYEQYF.

This chain joins TRBV19 and TRBJ1-2, with a possible D match to TRBD1 (6 bases). V lost 5 bases to trimming and J lost 12 bases, with 19 bases between them. In germline, CDR1 is LNHDA, CDR2 SQIVND (reference sequence). The CDR3 has 13 amino acids. CDR3 residues: CASSPQPGTGNTF. CDR3 DNA sequence: TGTGCCAGTAGTCCCCAACCGGGTACAGGGAACACCTTC.

The V gene is TRBV10-3, the J gene TRBJ2-5; the D is unclear. The V and J ends lost 4 bases and 4 bases respectively, with 7 bases between them. CDR1 is ENHRY and CDR2 is SYGVKD in the germline V gene. CDR3 length equals 12 residues. CDR3 in amino acids: CAISGGVETQYF. In DNA form, the CDR3 reads TGTGCCATCAGTGGGGGTGTAGAGACCCAGTACTTC.

The table lists this clone with a few counts. The chain employs TRBV7-9 and TRBJ1-1, with 7 bases that match TRBD1. The CDR3 is made up of 15 amino acids. V lost 4 bases to trimming and J lost 7 bases; unmatched junction nucleotides: 12. Looked up from germline, CDR1 is SEHNR and CDR2 is FQNEAQ (reference sequence). The CDR3 loop is CASSSPNRGNSEAFF. CDR3 in DNA: TGTGCCAGCAGCTCCCCCAACAGGGGTAATAGTGAAGCTTTCTTT.

The rearrangement uses TRBV3-1 (or the pseudogene TRBV3-2) and TRBJ2-2, with D unresolved. The germline CDR1 and CDR2 sequences are LGHDT and YNNKEL (reference sequence). This CDR3 spans 13 amino acids. Trimming stripped 0 bases from V and 7 bases from J, with 6 bases between. CDR3: CASSQDLGGELFF. Written as DNA, the CDR3 is TGTGCCAGCAGCCAAGATCTGGGCGGGGAGCTGTTTTTT.

This chain connects TRBV7-9 to TRBJ2-2; possibly TRBD2 for D (7 bases). Deletions cut 4 bases from V and 6 bases from J, with 15 bases between. CDR3 length: 15 residues. CDR1 SEHNR and CDR2 FQNEAQ come from the germline V gene (reference sequence). The CDR3 sequence: CASSSSGAGAGELFF. Written as DNA, the CDR3 is TGTGCCAGCAGCTCATCAGGGGCGGGGGCCGGGGAGCTGTTTTTT.

This chain joins TRBV11-2 and TRBJ2-2; D is ambiguous. Germline assignment: CDR1 SGHAT and CDR2 FQNNGV. CDR3 length: 14 amino acids. The V end lost 1 base, the J end lost 1 base, and 4 bases lay between the germline ends. The CDR3 DNA is TGTGCCAGCAGCTTAGGAATGAACACCGGGGAGCTGTTTTTT. Amino acid sequence: CASSLGMNTGELFF.

The chain employs TRBV5-5 and TRBJ1-5, with 7 bases matching TRBD1. CDR1 SGHKS and CDR2 YYEKEE come from the germline V gene (reference sequence). CDR3 length: 12 amino acids. V shed 0 bases, J shed 10 bases, and the junction held 1 base outside the gene matches. In DNA, the CDR3 is TGTGCCAGCAGCTTGGGGACAGGCCCCCAGCATTTT. Translating gives CASSLGTGPQHF.

The J gene is TRBJ2-1, the V gene TRBV30, with 7 bases lining up with TRBD2. This CDR3 comprises 14 residues. Germline loops: CDR1 GTSNPN, CDR2 SVGIG (reference sequence). V lost 4 bases, J lost 2 bases, and 5 bases stayed unmatched. The CDR3 region is CAWTSGVTYNEQFF. The CDR3 bases are TGTGCCTGGACCAGCGGGGTGACCTACAATGAGCAGTTCTTC. Supplemented by reference TRBV30 and TRBJ2-1, the full variable domain reads SQTIHQWPATLVQPVGSPLSLECTVEGTSNPNLYWYRQAAGRGLQLLFYSVGIGQISSEVPQNLSASRPQDRQFILSSKKLLLSDSGFYLCAWTSGVTYNEQFFGPGTRLTVL.

The chain links TRBV6-1 to TRBJ2-7, with 8 bases identical to TRBD2. V was pared by 0 bases and J by 1 base, with 11 bases of the junction left unmatched. The germline V gene has CDR1 MNHNS and CDR2 SASEGT. The CDR3 is 18 amino acids. CDR3 protein: CASSEAPITSGFSYEQYF. The DNA of the CDR3 is TGTGCCAGCAGTGAAGCTCCAATTACTAGCGGATTTTCCTACGAGCAGTACTTC.

The CDR3 loop is CASSLYLGAEQYF. CDR3 bases: TGTGCCAGCAGTTTATATTTAGGGGCAGAGCAGTACTTC. The genes are TRBV6-5 and TRBJ2-7; a possible D gene is TRBD1 (5 bases). V gave up 4 bases and J gave up 7 bases, with 14 bases separating them. The CDR3 extends over 13 amino acids. Looked up from germline, CDR1 is MNHEY and CDR2 is SVGAGI.

This clone turned up a few times. The chain recombines TRBV7-6 with TRBJ1-6, with no clear D. Trimming took 4 bases from V and 6 from J, leaving 13 bases between them. The germline V gene encodes CDR1 SGHVS and CDR2 FNYEAQ. The CDR3 extends over 15 amino acids. For the CDR3, the DNA is TGTGCCAGCAGCTCCGGGGTGAACCGTAATTCACCCCTCCACTTT. As protein: CASSSGVNRNSPLHF.

This clone was detected once. The chain is built from TRBV18 and TRBJ2-5; D unresolved. CDR1 is KGHSH and CDR2 is LQKENI in the germline V gene. The V end lost 1 base, the J end lost 3 bases, and 9 bases lay between the germline ends. There are 14 residues in the CDR3. CDR3 in DNA: TGTGCCAGCTCACCACGTTACGACAAAGAGACCCAGTACTTC. Its translation: CASSPRYDKETQYF. The full variable domain, its missing parts supplied by reference TRBV18 and TRBJ2-5, is NAGVMQNPRHLVRRRGQEARLRCSPMKGHSHVYWYRQLPEEGLKFMVYLQKENIIDESGMPKERFSAEFPKEGPSILRIQQVVRGDSAAYFCASSPRYDKETQYFGPGTRLLVL.